This T cell receptor beta chain was sequenced in a study of graft-versus-host responses after intestinal transplantation. Generated by immunoSEQ multiplex PCR, the TCRdb table keeps only in-frame clones and is missing some. The sample includes tens of thousands of clones, roughly 90% of them seen just once. This sequence was found in a human patient who received an intestinal transplant, so some T cells may come from the graft donor. The source was bone marrow, collected roughly 110 weeks after intestinal transplantation.

The CDR3 DNA sequence: TGTGCCAGCAGTTTTTCCAGGGGGCATGATCAGCCCCAGCATTTT. This codes for CASSFSRGHDQPQHF. The rearrangement links TRBV28 to TRBJ1-5; 8 positions agree with TRBD1. The CDR3 consists of 15 residues. V was clipped by 3 bases and J by 5 bases; unmatched bases: 6. Per germline, CDR1 MDHEN and CDR2 SYDVKM.